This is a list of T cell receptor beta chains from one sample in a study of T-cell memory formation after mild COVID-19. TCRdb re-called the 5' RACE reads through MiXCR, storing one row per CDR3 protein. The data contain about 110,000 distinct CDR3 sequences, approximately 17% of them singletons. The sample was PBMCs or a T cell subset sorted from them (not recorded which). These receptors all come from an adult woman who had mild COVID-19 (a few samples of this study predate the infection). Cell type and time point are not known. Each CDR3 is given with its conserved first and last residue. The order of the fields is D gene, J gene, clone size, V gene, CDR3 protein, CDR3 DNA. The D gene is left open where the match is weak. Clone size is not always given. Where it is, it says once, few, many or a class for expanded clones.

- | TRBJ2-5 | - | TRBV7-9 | CASSPRDLETQYF | TGTGCCAGCAGCCCCCGGGATTTGGAGACCCAGTACTTC
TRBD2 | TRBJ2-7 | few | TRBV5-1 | CAGIGSGREEQYF | TGCGCCGGAATTGGTAGCGGGAGGGAAGAGCAGTACTTC
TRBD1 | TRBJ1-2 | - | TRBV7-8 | CASSLVGDRGDYGYTF | TGTGCCAGCAGCTTAGTGGGCGACAGGGGGGACTATGGCTACACCTTC
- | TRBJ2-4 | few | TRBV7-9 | CASSHPGVGNIQYF | TGTGCCAGCAGCCACCCGGGAGTGGGAAACATTCAGTACTTC
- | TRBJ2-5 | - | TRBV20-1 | CSARGQETQYF | TGCAGTGCTAGAGGACAAGAGACCCAGTACTTC
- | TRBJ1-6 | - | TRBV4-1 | CASSQSAGGLGDSPLHF | TGCGCCAGCAGCCAGTCCGCAGGAGGCCTGGGTGATTCACCCCTCCACTTT
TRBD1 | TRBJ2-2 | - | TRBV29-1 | CSVEFSDRGGTGELFF | TGCAGCGTTGAATTCTCGGACAGGGGTGGGACCGGGGAGCTGTTTTTT
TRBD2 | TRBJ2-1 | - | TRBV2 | CASCPGGRSHEQFF | TGTGCCAGCTGTCCCGGCGGGAGGTCCCATGAGCAGTTCTTC
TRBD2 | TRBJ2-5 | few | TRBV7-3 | CASSLRGAGGYQETQYF | TGTGCCAGCAGCTTAAGAGGGGCGGGAGGTTACCAAGAGACCCAGTACTTC
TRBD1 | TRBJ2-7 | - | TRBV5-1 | CASSLGTGQGNEQYF | TGCGCCAGCAGCTTAGGGACAGGGCAAGGAAACGAGCAGTACTTC
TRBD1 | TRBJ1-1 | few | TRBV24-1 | CATSDSGTGLDSTEAFF | TGTGCCACCAGTGATTCCGGGACAGGGTTAGATAGCACTGAAGCTTTCTTT
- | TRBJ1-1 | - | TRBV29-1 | CSVEGQLIGAFF | TGCAGCGTTGAAGGTCAGCTGATTGGAGCTTTCTTT
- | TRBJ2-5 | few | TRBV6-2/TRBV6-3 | CASSSIQETQYF | TGTGCCAGCAGTTCCATCCAAGAGACCCAGTACTTC
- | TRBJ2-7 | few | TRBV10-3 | CAISDYPSLYEQYF | TGTGCCATCAGCGACTACCCCTCACTGTACGAGCAGTACTTC
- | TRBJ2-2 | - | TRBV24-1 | CATSGTTGELFF | TGTGCCACCAGTGGGACCACCGGGGAGCTGTTTTTT
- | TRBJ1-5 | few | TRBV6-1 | CASSDFNSGDLNQPQHF | TGTGCCAGCAGTGACTTTAATTCAGGGGACCTCAATCAGCCCCAGCATTTT
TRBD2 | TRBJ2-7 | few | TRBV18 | CASSPQTGGDYEQYF | TGTGCCAGCTCACCACAAACGGGGGGTGACTACGAGCAGTACTTC
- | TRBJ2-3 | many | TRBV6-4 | CASSGDGITDTQYF | TGTGCCAGCAGTGGGGACGGAATCACAGATACGCAGTATTTT